A single sample gave rise to the 10 T cell receptor beta chains below, sequenced in a study of control samples from healthy donors and cancer patients. Libraries were prepared by immunoSEQ multiplex PCR; TCRdb keeps only in-frame clonotypes and omits some of them. The profile shows 210,000 or so clones, roughly nine tenths of them singletons. Sequenced sample: blood. The receptors were gathered from a man aged 30 to 39 in good health.

The rearrangement joins TRBV6-5 to TRBJ2-1, with D perhaps being TRBD1 or TRBD2 (6 bases each). Germline values: CDR1 MNHEY, CDR2 SVGAGI. The CDR3 consists of 15 residues. Trimming stripped 3 bases from V and 2 bases from J, with 11 bases between. This CDR3 is CASSYRGDAYNEQFF. In DNA, the CDR3 is TGTGCCAGCAGTTATAGGGGGGACGCCTACAATGAGCAGTTCTTC.

As for this clone: Other DNA sequences within the sample encode an identical CDR3. The chain combines TRBV5-4 with TRBJ2-3, with a tentative D call TRBD2 (5 bases). V lost 3 bases and J lost 0, with 5 bases in between. CDR3 size: 13 residues. The germline CDR1 and CDR2 sequences are SGHNT and YYREEE (reference sequence). The CDR3, as DNA: TGTGCCAGCAGCTCGGGGAGCACAGATACGCAGTATTTT. This sequence encodes CASSSGSTDTQYF.

This clone was seen a single time. V usage is TRBV4-1 and J usage is TRBJ2-2; D unclear. The germline gives CDR1 MGHRA, CDR2 YSYEKL. Trimming shortened V by 0 bases and J by 4 bases, and 9 bases separated the two germline ends. The CDR3 length is 15 residues. CDR3 in amino acids: CASSQETVGTGELFF. The DNA of the CDR3 is TGCGCCAGCAGCCAAGAGACCGTGGGCACCGGGGAGCTGTTTTTT.

This sequence joins TRBV2 and TRBJ2-7, with 13 bases identical to TRBD2. The CDR3 has 16 amino acids. The junction had 5 bases not matched to a gene; V was cut back by 5 bases and J by 1 base. The V gene's germline CDR1 is SNHLY and CDR2 FYNNEI. CDR3 sequence reads: CASSPWTSGGSYEQYF. CDR3 nucleotide sequence: TGTGCCAGCAGTCCTTGGACTAGCGGGGGATCCTACGAGCAGTACTTC. Full variable domain (rest looked up from reference TRBV2 and TRBJ2-7): EPEVTQTPSHQVTQMGQEVILRCVPISNHLYFYWYRQILGQKVEFLVSFYNNEISEKSEIFDDQFSVERPDGSNFTLKIRSTKLEDSAMYFCASSPWTSGGSYEQYFGPGTRLTVT.

The chain has TRBV19 and TRBJ2-2; D not resolved. V was trimmed by 5 bases and J by 7 bases, leaving 5 bases between them. This CDR3 has 11 residues. CDR1 is LNHDA and CDR2 is SQIVND in the germline V gene (reference sequence). The CDR3 sequence is CASSRGGELFF. CDR3 sequence (DNA): TGTGCCAGTAGTCGCGGCGGGGAGCTGTTTTTT.

The chain carries TRBV20-1 and TRBJ2-7, with TRBD1 matching over 8 bases. Germline CDR1 DFQATT, CDR2 SNEGSKA (reference sequence). This CDR3 has 14 residues. The V and J ends lost 3 bases and 5 bases, in that order; junction bases with no gene match: 9. The CDR3 here is CSASPQDRDNEQYF. CDR3 nucleotides: TGCAGTGCTAGTCCCCAGGACAGGGACAACGAGCAGTACTTC.

V gene TRBV7-3 combines with J gene TRBJ2-3, with 10 nucleotides matching TRBD2. V was clipped by 3 bases and J by 1 base; unmatched bases: 1. The CDR3 has 15 residues. Germline lookup yields CDR1 SGHTA and CDR2 FQGTGA. The CDR3 reads CASSFGTSGTDTQYF. The DNA for the CDR3 is TGTGCCAGCAGCTTCGGGACTAGCGGCACAGATACGCAGTATTTT. The full variable domain, completed using reference TRBV7-3 and TRBJ2-3, is GAGVSQTPSNKVTEKGKYVELRCDPISGHTALYWYRQSLGQGPEFLIYFQGTGAADDSGLPNDRFFAVRPEGSVSTLKIQRTERGDSAVYLCASSFGTSGTDTQYFGPGTRLTVL.

This chain connects TRBV2 to TRBJ2-7; perhaps TRBD1 as D (6 bases). Germline V gene lookup returns CDR1 SNHLY and CDR2 FYNNEI. V lost 7 bases to trimming and J lost 3 bases, with 13 bases between them. This CDR3 has 13 residues. In DNA, the CDR3 is TGTGCCAGCAACAGACAGGACGTCTACGAGCAGTACTTC. Amino acid sequence: CASNRQDVYEQYF.

Here the CDR3 reads CASMGELVEQYF. DNA for the CDR3: TGTGCCAGCATGGGGGAACTTGTGGAGCAGTACTTC. The rearrangement links TRBV6-5 to TRBJ2-7; D is tentatively TRBD1 or TRBD2 (5 bases each). Per the germline V gene, CDR1 is MNHEY and CDR2 is SVGAGI. There are 12 residues in the CDR3. V gave up 7 bases and J gave up 7 bases, with 14 bases separating them.

The CDR3 loop is CASLRTGAHEQYF. The DNA of the CDR3 is TGTGCCAGCTTGCGGACAGGGGCCCACGAGCAGTACTTC. J is TRBJ2-7 and V is TRBV7-8, with 9 bases identical to TRBD1. CDR1 SGHVS and CDR2 FQNEAQ come from the germline V gene. Germline trimming cut 8 bases from V and 5 bases from J; bases unmatched to any gene: 7. The CDR3 runs 13 residues. The full variable domain, completed using reference TRBV7-8 and TRBJ2-7, is GAGVSQSPRYKVAKRGQDVALRCDPISGHVSLFWYQQALGQGPEFLTYFQNEAQLDKSGLPSDRFFAERPEGSVSTLKIQRTQQEDSAVYLCASLRTGAHEQYFGPGTRLTVT.